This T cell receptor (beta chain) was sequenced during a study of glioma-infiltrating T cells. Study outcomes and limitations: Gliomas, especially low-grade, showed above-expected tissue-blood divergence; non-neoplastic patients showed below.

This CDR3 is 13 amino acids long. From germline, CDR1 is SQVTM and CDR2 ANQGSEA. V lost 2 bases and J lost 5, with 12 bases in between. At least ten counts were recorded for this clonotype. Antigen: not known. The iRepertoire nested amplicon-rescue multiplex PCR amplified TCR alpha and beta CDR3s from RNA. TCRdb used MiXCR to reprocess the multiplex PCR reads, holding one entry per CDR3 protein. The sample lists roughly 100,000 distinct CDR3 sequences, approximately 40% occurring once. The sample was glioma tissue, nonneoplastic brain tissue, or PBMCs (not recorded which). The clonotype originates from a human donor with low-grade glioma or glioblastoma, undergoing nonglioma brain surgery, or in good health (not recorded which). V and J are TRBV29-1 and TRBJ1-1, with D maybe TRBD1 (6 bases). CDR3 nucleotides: TGCAGCGTTGAATGGCAGGGGAGGACTGAAGCTTTCTTT. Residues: CSVEWQGRTEAFF.